A single sample is the source of the 9 T cell receptor beta chains below, sequenced in a study of T cell changes during pregnancy in multiple sclerosis. The assay was immunoSEQ multiplex PCR, and TCRdb's table has in-frame clones only and misses some. The data show over 9,000 clones, approximately 80% seen once. The specimen was CD8+ T cells from peripheral blood mononuclear cells, collected after pregnancy. Receptor source: a female donor in good health, enrolled as a control in a pregnancy study.

This sequence joins TRBV15 and TRBJ2-5; 10 nucleotides match TRBD2. V gave up 2 bases and J gave up 5 bases; unmatched junction bases: 14. This CDR3 has 18 residues. CDR1 is LNHNV and CDR2 is YYDKDF in the germline V gene (reference sequence). Written as DNA, the CDR3 is TGTGCCACCAGCAGAAGGTTCTGGAGCGGGGGGGCGATGGAGACCCAGTACTTC. Its translation is CATSRRFWSGGAMETQYF.

The chain recombines TRBV11-2 with TRBJ1-1, with D possibly matching TRBD1 (5 bases). Trimming shortened V by 8 bases and J by 10 bases, and 17 bases separated the two germline ends. In germline, CDR1 is SGHAT, CDR2 FQNNGV. This CDR3 is built from 12 residues. The CDR3 here is CASLLGGVGAFF. CDR3 DNA: TGTGCCAGCCTTCTGGGGGGAGTCGGAGCTTTCTTT.

This clone was found once. The chain couples TRBV6-1 to TRBJ1-5; D possibly corresponds to TRBD1 (5 bases). Germline assignment: CDR1 MNHNS and CDR2 SASEGT. Trimming cost V 8 bases and J 9 bases, with 8 bases left between them. The CDR3 is 10 amino acids. The CDR3 DNA reads TGTGCCAGCTCGGGGGGGCCCCAGCATTTT. It translates to CASSGGPQHF.

This clone appeared a few times. The gene calls are TRBV9 and TRBJ2-1; TRBD2 aligns across 9 bases. This CDR3 has 18 residues. The V gene end was trimmed by 0 bases and the J gene end by 4 bases; junction bases not matched to a gene: 11. Germline loops: CDR1 SGDLS, CDR2 YYNGEE. DNA of the CDR3: TGTGCCAGCAGCGTAGGGGGAGGGGGACTAGCAAGATACAATGAGCAGTTCTTC. Amino acid sequence: CASSVGGGGLARYNEQFF.

The chain carries TRBV6-6 and TRBJ2-7, with a tentative D call TRBD1 (6 bases). The CDR3 runs to 10 residues. CDR1 and CDR2 from the germline V gene are MNHNY and SVGAGI (reference sequence). V shed 11 bases and J shed 6 bases, with 11 bases lying between them. DNA for the CDR3: TGTGCCGCAGGGGCGCTCGAGCAGTACTTC. Protein sequence: CAAGALEQYF.

The chain is built from TRBV6-4 and TRBJ2-5, with 9 bases aligning to TRBD2. Germline lookup yields CDR1 MRHNA and CDR2 SNTAGT. This CDR3 has 15 residues. The ends lost 3 bases at V and 2 bases at J; junction bases unmatched: 4. The CDR3 sequence: CASSEGGGVQETQYF. CDR3 nucleotides: TGTGCCAGCAGTGAAGGCGGGGGGGTTCAAGAGACCCAGTACTTC.

This clone was found once. V and J are TRBV27 and TRBJ2-4, with D possibly being TRBD2 (6 bases). The CDR3 has 14 residues. Germline CDR1 is MNHEY and CDR2 is SMNVEV (reference sequence). Trimming pared 3 bases from V and 3 bases from J, leaving 9 bases between. CDR3 residues: CASSLGGGKNIQYF. The CDR3 region has the DNA TGTGCCAGCAGTTTGGGGGGTGGCAAAAACATTCAGTACTTC.

This rearrangement joins TRBV9 to TRBJ1-2; TRBD1 agrees at 7 bases. Germline loops: CDR1 SGDLS, CDR2 YYNGEE. The CDR3 is made up of 17 amino acids. The V segment lost 0 bases and the J segment 5 bases; nucleotides outside the gene matches: 13. The CDR3 spells CASSVDPRDPGGYGYTF. The CDR3 region has the DNA TGTGCCAGCAGCGTAGACCCCCGGGACCCAGGGGGGTATGGCTACACCTTC.

The genes are TRBV19 and TRBJ2-1; TRBD1 is a possible D gene (5 bases). Germline assignment: CDR1 LNHDA and CDR2 SQIVND (reference sequence). The CDR3 length is 15 residues. V lost 5 bases, J lost 2 bases, and 13 bases lay in between. The CDR3 bases are TGTGCCAGTAGTGCCAGGGTTTGGGCCTACAATGAGCAGTTCTTC. Residues: CASSARVWAYNEQFF.